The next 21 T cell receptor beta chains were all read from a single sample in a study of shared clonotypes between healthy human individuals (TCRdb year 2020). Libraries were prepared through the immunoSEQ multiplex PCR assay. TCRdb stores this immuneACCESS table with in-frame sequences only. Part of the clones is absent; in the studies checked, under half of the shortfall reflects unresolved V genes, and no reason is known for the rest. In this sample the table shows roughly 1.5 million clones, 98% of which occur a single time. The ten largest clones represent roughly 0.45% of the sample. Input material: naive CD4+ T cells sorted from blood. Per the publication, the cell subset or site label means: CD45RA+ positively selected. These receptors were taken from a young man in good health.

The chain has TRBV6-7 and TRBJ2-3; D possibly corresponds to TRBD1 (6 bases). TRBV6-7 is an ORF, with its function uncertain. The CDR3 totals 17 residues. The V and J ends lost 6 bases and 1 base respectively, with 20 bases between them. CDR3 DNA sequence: TGTGCCAGCAGAGACAGGCCCTCAAGCGATGGCACAGATACGCAGTATTTT. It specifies CASRDRPSSDGTDTQYF.

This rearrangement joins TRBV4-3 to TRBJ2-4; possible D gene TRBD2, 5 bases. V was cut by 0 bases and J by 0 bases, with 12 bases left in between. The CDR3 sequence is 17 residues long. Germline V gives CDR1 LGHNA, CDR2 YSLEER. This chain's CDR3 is CASSQDRTSLAKNIQYF. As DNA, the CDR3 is TGCGCCAGCAGCCAAGATAGGACTTCTCTAGCCAAAAACATTCAGTACTTC.

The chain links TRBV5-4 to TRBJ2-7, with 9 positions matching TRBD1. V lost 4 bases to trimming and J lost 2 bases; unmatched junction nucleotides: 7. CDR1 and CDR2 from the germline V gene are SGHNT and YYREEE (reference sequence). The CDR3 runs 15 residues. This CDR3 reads CASSPGTGNTYEQYF. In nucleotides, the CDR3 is TGTGCCAGCAGCCCCGGGACAGGGAATACCTACGAGCAGTACTTC. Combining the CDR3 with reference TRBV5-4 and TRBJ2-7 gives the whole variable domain ETGVTQSPTHLIKTRGQQVTLRCSSQSGHNTVSWYQQALGQGPQFIFQYYREEENGRGNFPPRFSGLQFPNYSSELNVNALELDDSALYLCASSPGTGNTYEQYFGPGTRLTVT.

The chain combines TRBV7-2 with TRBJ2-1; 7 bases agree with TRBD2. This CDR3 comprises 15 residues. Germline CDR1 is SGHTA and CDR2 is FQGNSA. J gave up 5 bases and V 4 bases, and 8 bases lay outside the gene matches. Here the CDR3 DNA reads TGTGCCAGCAGCTCTCTAGCGCGGGAGAACAATGAGCAGTTCTTC. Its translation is CASSSLARENNEQFF.

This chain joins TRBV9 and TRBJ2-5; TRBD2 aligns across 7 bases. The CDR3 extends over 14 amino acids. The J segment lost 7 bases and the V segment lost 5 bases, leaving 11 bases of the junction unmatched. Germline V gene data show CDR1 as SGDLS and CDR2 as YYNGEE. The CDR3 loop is CASRAGTNKGTQYF. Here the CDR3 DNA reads TGTGCCAGCAGAGCCGGGACTAACAAGGGGACCCAGTACTTC.

CDR3 residues: CASSLAGLANNEQFF. CDR3 coding DNA: TGTGCCAGCAGCTTGGCGGGACTAGCAAACAATGAGCAGTTCTTC. The chain employs TRBV5-4 and TRBJ2-1; TRBD2 matches 9 bases. There are 15 residues in the CDR3. Per germline, CDR1 SGHNT and CDR2 YYREEE (reference sequence). Trimming removed 0 bases from V and 5 bases from J; junction bases left unmatched: 3.

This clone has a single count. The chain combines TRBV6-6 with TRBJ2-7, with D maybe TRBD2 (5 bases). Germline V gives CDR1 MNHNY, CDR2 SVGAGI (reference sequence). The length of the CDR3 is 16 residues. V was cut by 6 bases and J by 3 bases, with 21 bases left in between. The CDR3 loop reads CASSRPTRSLVYEQYF. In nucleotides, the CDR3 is TGTGCCAGCAGCCGTCCCACTAGGTCTCTGGTCTACGAGCAGTACTTC.

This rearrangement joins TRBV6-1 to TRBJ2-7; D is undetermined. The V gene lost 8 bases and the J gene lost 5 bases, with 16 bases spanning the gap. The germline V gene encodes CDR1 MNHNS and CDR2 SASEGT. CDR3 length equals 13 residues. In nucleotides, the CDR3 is TGTGCCAGCGGCGGCCTTGTGTCTAACGAGCAGTACTTC. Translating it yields CASGGLVSNEQYF.

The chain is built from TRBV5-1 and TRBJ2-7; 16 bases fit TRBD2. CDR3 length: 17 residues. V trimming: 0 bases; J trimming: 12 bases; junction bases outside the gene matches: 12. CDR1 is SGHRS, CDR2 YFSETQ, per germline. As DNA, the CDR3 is TGCGCCAGCAGCTTGGAGGGGACTAGCGGGAGGGTCAAAGTGTGGTACTTC. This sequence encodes CASSLEGTSGRVKVWYF.

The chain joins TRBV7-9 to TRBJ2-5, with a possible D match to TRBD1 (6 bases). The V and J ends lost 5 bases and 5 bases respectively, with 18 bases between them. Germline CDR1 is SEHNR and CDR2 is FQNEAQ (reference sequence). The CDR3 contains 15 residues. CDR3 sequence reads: CASSRNRVAHETQYF. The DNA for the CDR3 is TGTGCCAGCAGCCGAAACAGGGTAGCACACGAGACCCAGTACTTC.

The CDR3: CASSMLPRGGRETQYF. The CDR3 bases are TGTGCCAGTAGTATGCTTCCCAGGGGTGGACGAGAGACCCAGTACTTC. The V gene is TRBV19, the J gene TRBJ2-5, with a weak D call TRBD1 (6 bases). Germline V gives CDR1 LNHDA, CDR2 SQIVND (reference sequence). The CDR3 runs to 16 residues. Trimming removed 3 bases at V and 4 bases at J, with 18 bases between.

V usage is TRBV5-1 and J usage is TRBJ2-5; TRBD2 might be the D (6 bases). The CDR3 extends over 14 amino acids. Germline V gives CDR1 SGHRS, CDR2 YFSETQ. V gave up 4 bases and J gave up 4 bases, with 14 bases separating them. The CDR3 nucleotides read TGCGCCAGCAGCGTCCTCGGGGGTGGAGAGACCCAGTACTTC. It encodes CASSVLGGGETQYF.

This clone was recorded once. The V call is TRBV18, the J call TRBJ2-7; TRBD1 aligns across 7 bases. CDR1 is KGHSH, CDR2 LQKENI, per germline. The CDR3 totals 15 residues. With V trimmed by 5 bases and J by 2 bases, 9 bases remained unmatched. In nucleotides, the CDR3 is TGTGCCAGCTCATCTACCGGGACAGACACCTACGAGCAGTACTTC. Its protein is CASSSTGTDTYEQYF.

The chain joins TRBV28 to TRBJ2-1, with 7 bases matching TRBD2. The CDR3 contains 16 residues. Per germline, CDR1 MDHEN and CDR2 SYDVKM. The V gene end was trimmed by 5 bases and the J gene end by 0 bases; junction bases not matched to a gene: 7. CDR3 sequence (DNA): TGTGCCAGCAGTGTGGGGGGGGTAAGCTCCTACAATGAGCAGTTCTTC. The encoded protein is CASSVGGVSSYNEQFF.

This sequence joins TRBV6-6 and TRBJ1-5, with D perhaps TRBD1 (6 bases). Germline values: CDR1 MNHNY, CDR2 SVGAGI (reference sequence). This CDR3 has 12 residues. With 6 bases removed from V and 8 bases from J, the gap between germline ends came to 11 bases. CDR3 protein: CASRERGEPQHF. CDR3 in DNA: TGTGCCAGCAGAGAAAGGGGGGAGCCCCAGCATTTT.

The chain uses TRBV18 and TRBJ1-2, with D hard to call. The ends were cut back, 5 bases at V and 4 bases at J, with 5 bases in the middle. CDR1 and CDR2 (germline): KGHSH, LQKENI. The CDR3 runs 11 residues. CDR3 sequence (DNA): TGTGCCAGCTCAGGAGTCTATGGCTACACCTTC. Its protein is CASSGVYGYTF.

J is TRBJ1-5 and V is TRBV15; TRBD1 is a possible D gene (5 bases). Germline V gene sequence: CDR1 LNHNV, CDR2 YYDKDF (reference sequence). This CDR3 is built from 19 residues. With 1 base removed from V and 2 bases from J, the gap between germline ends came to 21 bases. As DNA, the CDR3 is TGTGCCACCAGCAGAGTCGCCGCAGGGCAGAACATACGCAATCAGCCCCAGCATTTT. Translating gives CATSRVAAGQNIRNQPQHF. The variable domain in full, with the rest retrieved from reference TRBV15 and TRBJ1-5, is DAMVIQNPRYQVTQFGKPVTLSCSQTLNHNVMYWYQQKSSQAPKLLFHYYDKDFNNEADTPDNFQSRRPNTSFCFLDIRSPGLGDTAMYLCATSRVAAGQNIRNQPQHFGDGTRLSIL.

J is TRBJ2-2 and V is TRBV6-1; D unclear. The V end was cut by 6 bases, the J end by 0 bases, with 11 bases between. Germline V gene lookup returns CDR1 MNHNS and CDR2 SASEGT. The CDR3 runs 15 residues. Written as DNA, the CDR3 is TGTGCCAGCAGAGGAGTAGCTACGAACACCGGGGAGCTGTTTTTT. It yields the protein CASRGVATNTGELFF.

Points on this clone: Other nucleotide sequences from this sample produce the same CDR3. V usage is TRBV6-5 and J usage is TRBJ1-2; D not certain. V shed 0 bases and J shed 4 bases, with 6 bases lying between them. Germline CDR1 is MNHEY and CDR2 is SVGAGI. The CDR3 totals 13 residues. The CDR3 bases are TGTGCCAGCAGTTACTCAGCCGGCTATGGCTACACCTTC. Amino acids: CASSYSAGYGYTF.

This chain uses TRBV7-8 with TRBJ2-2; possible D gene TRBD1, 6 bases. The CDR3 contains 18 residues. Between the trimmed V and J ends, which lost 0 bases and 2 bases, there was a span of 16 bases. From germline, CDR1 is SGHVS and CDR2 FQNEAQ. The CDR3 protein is CASSLASRDIINTGELFF. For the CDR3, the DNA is TGTGCCAGCAGCTTAGCTTCTCGGGACATAATCAACACCGGGGAGCTGTTTTTT. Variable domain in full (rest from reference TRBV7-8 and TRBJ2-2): GAGVSQSPRYKVAKRGQDVALRCDPISGHVSLFWYQQALGQGPEFLTYFQNEAQLDKSGLPSDRFFAERPEGSVSTLKIQRTQQEDSAVYLCASSLASRDIINTGELFFGEGSRLTVL.

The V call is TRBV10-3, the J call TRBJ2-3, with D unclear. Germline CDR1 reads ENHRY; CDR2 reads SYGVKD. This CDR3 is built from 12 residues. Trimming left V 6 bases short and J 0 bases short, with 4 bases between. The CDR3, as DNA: TGTGCCATCAGGTCCAGCACAGATACGCAGTATTTT. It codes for CAIRSSTDTQYF.